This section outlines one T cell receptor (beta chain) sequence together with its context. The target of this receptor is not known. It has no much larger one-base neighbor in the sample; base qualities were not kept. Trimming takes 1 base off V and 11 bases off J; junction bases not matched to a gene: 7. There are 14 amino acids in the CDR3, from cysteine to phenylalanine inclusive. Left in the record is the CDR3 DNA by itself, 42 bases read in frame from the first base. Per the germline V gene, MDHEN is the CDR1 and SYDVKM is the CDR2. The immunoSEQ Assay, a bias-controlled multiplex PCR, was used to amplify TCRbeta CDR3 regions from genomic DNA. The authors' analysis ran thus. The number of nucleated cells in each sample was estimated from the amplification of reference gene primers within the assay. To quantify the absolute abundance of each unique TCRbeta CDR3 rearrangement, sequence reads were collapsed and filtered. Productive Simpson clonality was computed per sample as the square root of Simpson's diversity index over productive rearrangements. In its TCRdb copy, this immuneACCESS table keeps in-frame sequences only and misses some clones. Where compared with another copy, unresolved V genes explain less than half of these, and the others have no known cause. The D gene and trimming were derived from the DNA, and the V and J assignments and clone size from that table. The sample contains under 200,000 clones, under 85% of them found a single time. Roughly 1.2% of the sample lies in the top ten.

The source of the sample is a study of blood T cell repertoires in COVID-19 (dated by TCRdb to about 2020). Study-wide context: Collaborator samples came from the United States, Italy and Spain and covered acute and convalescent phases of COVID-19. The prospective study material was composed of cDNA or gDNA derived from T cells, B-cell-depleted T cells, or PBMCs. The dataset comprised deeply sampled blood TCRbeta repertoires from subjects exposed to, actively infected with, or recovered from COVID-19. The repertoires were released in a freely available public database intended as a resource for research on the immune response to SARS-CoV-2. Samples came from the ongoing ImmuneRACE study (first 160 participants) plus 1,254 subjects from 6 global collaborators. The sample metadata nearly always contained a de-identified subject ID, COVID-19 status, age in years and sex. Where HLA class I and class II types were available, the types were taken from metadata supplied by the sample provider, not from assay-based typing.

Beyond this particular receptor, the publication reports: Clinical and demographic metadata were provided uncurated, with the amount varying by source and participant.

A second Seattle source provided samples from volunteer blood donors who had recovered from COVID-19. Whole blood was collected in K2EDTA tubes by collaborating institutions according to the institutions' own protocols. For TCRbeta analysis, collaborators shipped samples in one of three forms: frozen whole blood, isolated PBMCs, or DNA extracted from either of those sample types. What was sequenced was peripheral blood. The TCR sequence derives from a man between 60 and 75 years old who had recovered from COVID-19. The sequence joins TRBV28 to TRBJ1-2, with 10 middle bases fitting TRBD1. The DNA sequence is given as TGTGCCAGCAGTTTATCTAGGGACAGGGGATGGTACACCTTC. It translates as CASSLSRDRGWYTF.